Listed below are T cell receptor beta chains from one sample, sequenced in a study of T cell responses to AZD1222 COVID-19 vaccine. Generated by immunoSEQ multiplex PCR, the TCRdb table keeps only in-frame clones and is missing some. The sample consists of 130,000 to 150,000 clones, around 84% of them appearing once. The source material was peripheral blood, sampled 28 days after the second AZD1222 dose. The receptors originated from an adult who received the AZD1222 COVID-19 vaccine. The CDR3 runs from the conserved cysteine through the conserved F or W. D genes are given only for firm matches. Size is stated for part of the rows, as once, few or many counts, or as a class when the clone is expanded.

d_call	v_call	clone_size	j_call	cdr3_nt	cdr3_aa
.	TRBV27	.	TRBJ1-1	TGTGCCAGCATCGAACTTGGAACTGAAGCTTTCTTT	CASIELGTEAFF
.	TRBV1	.	TRBJ2-1	TGCACCAGCAGCTCTCGTGAAGCGGGGGCGGCCTACAATGAGCAGTTCTTC	CTSSSREAGAAYNEQFF
TRBD1	TRBV19	.	TRBJ1-1	TGTGCCAGTATCCCTCAGGGGGAAAAGGACACTGAAGCTTTCTTT	CASIPQGEKDTEAFF
.	TRBV13	.	TRBJ2-1	TGTGCCAGCAGCCCCGGACTACACAATGAGCAGTTCTTC	CASSPGLHNEQFF
TRBD2	TRBV10-3	.	TRBJ2-7	TGTGCCATCAGTGGGCCGGGACTAGCGGGAGGACAGTCCTACGAGCAGTACTTC	CAISGPGLAGGQSYEQYF
.	TRBV12-3/TRBV12-4	.	TRBJ1-2	TGTGCCAGCAGTTTAGGGGCAGTCTATGGCTACACCTTC	CASSLGAVYGYTF
TRBD1	TRBV7-8	few	TRBJ2-1	TGTGCCAGCAGCTTACCGAAACAGGGGTTTGCCTACAATGAGCAGTTCTTC	CASSLPKQGFAYNEQFF
.	TRBV10-3	.	TRBJ2-2	TGTGCCATCAGGAAAGGAGCCGGGGAGCTGTTTTTT	CAIRKGAGELFF
.	TRBV27	few	TRBJ1-1	TGTGCCAGCAGTATTGACAGGAGGCTCACTGAAGCTTTCTTT	CASSIDRRLTEAFF
.	TRBV15	.	TRBJ1-5	TGTGCCACCAGCAGAGAAGGTCGGGAGGGACAGCCCCAGCATTTT	CATSREGREGQPQHF
.	TRBV27	few	TRBJ2-3	TGTGCCAGCAGTTTATTTTCAGACCGCACAGATACGCAGTATTTT	CASSLFSDRTDTQYF
.	TRBV7-2	.	TRBJ2-5	TGTGCCAGCAGCCGCAAGTACCAAGAGACCCAGTACTTC	CASSRKYQETQYF
TRBD2	TRBV7-2	.	TRBJ2-1	TGTGCCAGCAGCTTTTCCGGGACTAGCGGGCTCTATGAGCAGTTCTTC	CASSFSGTSGLYEQFF
TRBD1	TRBV19	.	TRBJ1-2	TGTGCCAGCTTGGACAGGGCCAAATGGGGCTACACCTTC	CASLDRAKWGYTF
.	TRBV19	.	TRBJ1-5	TGTGCCAGTAAGAAGGACGATTCATATAGCAATCAGCCCCAGCATTTT	CASKKDDSYSNQPQHF
.	TRBV12-5	.	TRBJ1-1	TGTGCTAGTGGACCAGGGTTGGCTGAAGCTTTCTTT	CASGPGLAEAFF
.	TRBV27	.	TRBJ2-5	TGTGCCAGCAGTCTCAGTTTAAGGGGGGAGACCCAGTACTTC	CASSLSLRGETQYF
.	TRBV30	.	TRBJ1-4	TGTGCCTGGAGTGTTGGCGCCCTTAATGAAAAACTGTTTTTT	CAWSVGALNEKLFF
.	TRBV9	.	TRBJ2-3	TGTGCCAGCAGCTCGCGATCGGCGACAGATACGCAGTATTTT	CASSSRSATDTQYF
.	TRBV30	.	TRBJ1-6	TGTGCCTGGAGTTCCGGACATAATTCACCCCTCCACTTT	CAWSSGHNSPLHF
TRBD2	TRBV7-9	.	TRBJ2-3	TGTGCCAGCAGCTACGGACTAGCGGGGAGCACAGATACGCAGTATTTT	CASSYGLAGSTDTQYF
TRBD2	TRBV6-6	.	TRBJ2-5	TGTGCCAGCAGTTGGACTCGCGGGGGGGGAGAGACCCAGTACTTC	CASSWTRGGGETQYF
.	TRBV7-6	.	TRBJ2-1	TGTGCCAGCAGCTCGTACCTCCTGGGGCGCGAGCAGTTCTTC	CASSSYLLGREQFF
TRBD1	TRBV10-1	.	TRBJ2-7	TGCGCCAGCAGCGAGACAGGGGGCGAGCAGTACTTC	CASSETGGEQYF
TRBD1	TRBV5-1	.	TRBJ2-7	TGCGCCAGCAGTTTGGAATGGGGACAGGCGAAATTCCGACCCTACGAGCAGTACTTC	CASSLEWGQAKFRPYEQYF
.	TRBV2	few	TRBJ2-2	TGTGCCAGCAGTCCTTTACAGGCCAACACCGGGGAGCTGTTTTTT	CASSPLQANTGELFF
.	TRBV27	.	TRBJ2-1	TGTGCCAGCAGTTCCCGACCGGTTTCCTACAATGAGCAGTTCTTC	CASSSRPVSYNEQFF
.	TRBV9	.	TRBJ1-1	TGTGCCAGCAGCGTAGACGGGGTGATGAACACTGAAGCTTTCTTT	CASSVDGVMNTEAFF
.	TRBV6-1	.	TRBJ2-7	TGTGCCAGCAGTGAAGCCCTAAGGGGGGGTCGCCTCTACGAGCAGTACTTC	CASSEALRGGRLYEQYF
TRBD1	TRBV27	.	TRBJ1-5	TGTGCCAGCAGTGGAAGGACAGGCCTCAATCGGCCCCAGCATTTT	CASSGRTGLNRPQHF
TRBD2	TRBV2	.	TRBJ2-1	TGTGCCAGCAGGGAGGAGGGAGGGCCTGTATGGGAGCAGTTCTTC	CASREEGGPVWEQFF
.	TRBV5-6	few	TRBJ1-2	TGTGCCAGCAGCGGGGGTAGGTCGGCCTATGGCTACACCTTC	CASSGGRSAYGYTF
TRBD1	TRBV5-1	.	TRBJ2-7	TGCGCCAGCAGGGGGACAGCCTACGAGCAGTACTTC	CASRGTAYEQYF
.	TRBV28	once	TRBJ2-1	TGTGCCAGCATTCCGGCGGGACCTATCGGCAAGCAGTTCTTC	CASIPAGPIGKQFF
.	TRBV5-1	.	TRBJ2-3	TGCGCCAGCAGCCCCGGTCGGGCAGCCCCGGATACGCAGTATTTT	CASSPGRAAPDTQYF
.	TRBV12-3/TRBV12-4	.	TRBJ2-1	TGTGCCAGCAGTCTTAGACTTGACAATGAGCAGTTCTTC	CASSLRLDNEQFF
TRBD1	TRBV5-1	.	TRBJ2-7	TGCGCCAGCAGCTACCCGGGACAGGGTCGGACGGAGCAGTACTTC	CASSYPGQGRTEQYF
.	TRBV19	once	TRBJ2-3	TGTGCCAGTCATAGCGGAGGGGGGTCGAGAGATACGCAGTATTTT	CASHSGGGSRDTQYF
TRBD1	TRBV7-9	.	TRBJ1-2	TGTGCCAGCAGCTTAGCTTTAGACAGGGGATCTAACACCTTC	CASSLALDRGSNTF
TRBD1	TRBV5-1	.	TRBJ2-7	TGCGCCAGCAGCTTCGGGACAGACTCCTACGAGCAGTACTTC	CASSFGTDSYEQYF
.	TRBV5-5	few	TRBJ1-1	TGTGCCAGCAGCTGGACACTGAACACTGAAGCTTTCTTT	CASSWTLNTEAFF
.	TRBV4-1	.	TRBJ2-3	TGCGCCAGCAGCCAAGGGTGGTCTAGCCTGGCCCTAGATACGCAGTATTTT	CASSQGWSSLALDTQYF
.	TRBV5-4	.	TRBJ2-2	TGTGCCAGCAGCTGGGGAGACATAGCAGTAACCGGGGAGCTGTTTTTT	CASSWGDIAVTGELFF
.	TRBV1	.	TRBJ2-1	TGCACCAGCAGCCCAGGACTAGCAGGTTACAATGAGCAGTTCTTC	CTSSPGLAGYNEQFF
.	TRBV7-2	.	TRBJ2-5	TGTGCCAGCAGCTTAGGCCAGAAAGAGACCCAGTACTTC	CASSLGQKETQYF
.	TRBV12-5	.	TRBJ1-1	TGTGCTAGTGGGGACCAGGCCTTAACTGAAGCTTTCTTT	CASGDQALTEAFF
.	TRBV20-1	.	TRBJ2-1	TGCAGTGCTAGTCAAGGCCCGGCCAATGAGCAGTTCTTC	CSASQGPANEQFF
TRBD1	TRBV27	.	TRBJ1-2	TGTGCCAGCAGCCCAATACAGGGGGGAGCTAACTATGGCTACACCTTC	CASSPIQGGANYGYTF
.	TRBV9	.	TRBJ1-2	TGTGCCAGCAGCGTATCCGGGTTTGGCTACACCTTC	CASSVSGFGYTF
TRBD2	TRBV6-1	once	TRBJ2-3	TGTGCCAGCAGTGACCGACTAGCGGGGGGGCGTACGCAGTATTTT	CASSDRLAGGRTQYF
TRBD2	TRBV3-1/TRBV3-2	.	TRBJ2-1	TGTGCCAGCAGCCGGACTAGCGGGAGATCCTACAATGAGCAGTTCTTC	CASSRTSGRSYNEQFF
.	TRBV6-1	once	TRBJ1-6	TGTGCCAGCAGTGAAAAGACCGGCGGTCCCCTCCACTTT	CASSEKTGGPLHF
.	TRBV3-1/TRBV3-2	.	TRBJ1-2	TGTGCCAGCAGCCAAGAGACGCACAACTGGGGCTACACCTTC	CASSQETHNWGYTF